Below, 2 T cell receptor beta chains from the same sample are listed, as sequenced in a study of OX40 agonist ivuxolimab in advanced cancers. Method: immunoSEQ multiplex PCR; TCRdb's copy keeps in-frame clones and lacks some. The repertoire holds some 50,000 clones, with approximately 91% as singletons. The sample here was CD4+ or CD8+ T cells sorted from blood, taken in a trial of the OX40 agonist ivuxolimab. Receptors were obtained from an adult with an advanced solid tumor such as melanoma, head and neck, liver or kidney cancer.

This clone occurred a few times. A far larger clone is one nucleotide away, so this likely arose from a read error. The rearrangement joins TRBV7-8 to TRBJ2-7; 14 nucleotides match TRBD2. Germline V gene sequence: CDR1 SGHVS, CDR2 FQNEAQ. The V and J ends lost 3 bases and 7 bases, in that order; junction bases with no gene match: 5. This CDR3 has 15 amino acids. In DNA, the CDR3 is TGTGCCAGCAGCTTGGGACTAGCGGGGGCGGGGGAGCAGTACTTC. This translates into CASSLGLAGAGEQYF.

As regards this clone: A read error may account for a junction end that differs from germline. This sequence joins TRBV29-1 and TRBJ2-7; TRBD2 aligns across 9 bases. Germline CDR1 reads SQVTM; CDR2 reads ANQGSEA. This CDR3 spans 15 amino acids. CDR3: CSVKELAGSAYEQYF. CDR3 DNA sequence: TGCAGCGTTAAAGAGCTAGCGGGGTCCGCCTACGAGCAGTACTTC.